These 18 T cell receptor beta chains were all obtained from the same sample, sequenced in a study of T cells expressing NK-cell markers. TCRdb reprocessed the 5' RACE reads and keeps a single row for each CDR3 protein, giving no DNA. This repertoire includes a few hundred thousand distinct CDR3 sequences. The sequenced material came from blood T cells: a sorted CD56 or NKG2C T cell subset, CD4+ or CD8+ T cells, or bulk PBMC T cells (not recorded which). These receptor sequences come from a young man in good health.

This chain joins TRBV5-1 and TRBJ2-2; the TCRdb call, TRBD1, lacks DNA for checking. The CDR3 sequence is 19 residues long. Looked up from germline, CDR1 is SGHRS and CDR2 is YFSETQ. This CDR3 reads CASSLGAMGSQNPTGELFF.

V usage is TRBV10-3 and J usage is TRBJ2-5. This CDR3 contains 12 residues. The germline V gene has CDR1 ENHRY and CDR2 SYGVKD. The CDR3 sequence is CAIRDSQETQYF.

This chain uses TRBV7-2 with TRBJ2-1; without DNA, the TCRdb call of TRBD2 cannot be checked. Germline V gives CDR1 SGHTA, CDR2 FQGNSA. The CDR3 is 17 residues long. The CDR3 spells CASSSLPGLAYYNEQFF.

The V and J genes are TRBV7-2 and TRBJ2-5; the D call of TRBD1 rests on TCRdb alone, since no DNA is present to check it. CDR3 length: 14 amino acids. CDR1 is SGHTA, CDR2 FQGNSA, per germline. The chain's CDR3 is CASSWDSIQETQYF.

The rearrangement joins TRBV4-2 to TRBJ2-1; the TCRdb D gene call, TRBD2, has no DNA to confirm it. In germline, CDR1 is LGHNA, CDR2 YNFKEQ. The CDR3 length is 16 residues. CDR3 sequence reads: CASSQEGLAGVLEQFF.

The V call is TRBV19, the J call TRBJ2-2; TCRdb reports TRBD1, a call that lacks DNA to check it against. The germline V gene encodes CDR1 LNHDA and CDR2 SQIVND (reference sequence). The CDR3 has 12 amino acids. The chain's CDR3 is CAGTGLTGELFF. Full variable domain (rest looked up from reference TRBV19 and TRBJ2-2): DGGITQSPKYLFRKEGQNVTLSCEQNLNHDAMYWYRQDPGQGLRLIYYSQIVNDFQKGDIAEGYSVSREKKESFPLTVTSAQKNPTAFYLCAGTGLTGELFFGEGSRLTVL.

V usage is TRBV6-1 and J usage is TRBJ1-1; lacking DNA, the TRBD1 call made by TCRdb goes unchecked. The CDR3 covers 15 residues. From germline, CDR1 is MNHNS and CDR2 SASEGT. This CDR3 is CASSENSGKGSEAFF.

The chain is built from TRBV29-1 and TRBJ2-1; no DNA is available, so the TRBD1 call from TCRdb remains unchecked. CDR1 is SQVTM and CDR2 is ANQGSEA in the germline V gene. The CDR3 is 14 residues long. The CDR3 sequence is CSVQNPLVYNEQFF.

The chain uses TRBV29-1 and TRBJ2-3; TCRdb designates TRBD2, a call that cannot be tested without DNA. This CDR3 spans 14 amino acids. CDR1 and CDR2 from the germline V gene are SQVTM and ANQGSEA. CDR3 in amino acids: CSVHLAGVADTQYF.

The chain combines TRBV10-3 with TRBJ1-4; TCRdb proposes TRBD1, but this gene call is untestable without DNA. The germline V gene encodes CDR1 ENHRY and CDR2 SYGVKD. The CDR3 has 14 residues. The CDR3 sequence is CAISPDRATEKLFF.

J is TRBJ2-1 and V is TRBV29-1. This CDR3 has 15 amino acids. The germline V gene has CDR1 SQVTM and CDR2 ANQGSEA. CDR3 sequence reads: CSVGFGRSSYNEQFF.

The chain combines TRBV12-3 or TRBV12-4 with TRBJ1-3. CDR3 length: 13 amino acids. CDR3 loop: CASLTGTRNTIYF.

The chain has TRBV29-1 and TRBJ2-7; the D gene TCRdb calls, TRBD2, cannot be checked with no DNA. The CDR3 sequence is 16 residues long. The germline V gene encodes CDR1 SQVTM and CDR2 ANQGSEA. CDR3 sequence: CSVLLAGGKLANEQYF.

The genes are TRBV30 and TRBJ2-3; checking the TCRdb D call of TRBD2 is not possible without DNA. This CDR3 has 17 amino acids. Germline V lookup: CDR1 GTSNPN, CDR2 SVGIG (reference sequence). The CDR3: CAWSVLQLAGVTDTQYF.

V and J are TRBV11-2 and TRBJ2-7. Per germline, CDR1 SGHAT and CDR2 FQNNGV. The CDR3 runs to 15 residues. CDR3 region: CASSRAAGGSYEQYF. Full variable domain (outside the CDR3, taken from reference TRBV11-2 and TRBJ2-7): EAGVAQSPRYKIIEKRQSVAFWCNPISGHATLYWYQQILGQGPKLLIQFQNNGVVDDSQLPKDRFSAERLKGVDSTLKIQPAKLEDSAVYLCASSRAAGGSYEQYFGPGTRLTVT.

The rearrangement joins TRBV9 to TRBJ2-5. The germline V gene encodes CDR1 SGDLS and CDR2 YYNGEE. There are 13 residues in the CDR3. This CDR3 is CASSVSKKETQYF.

The gene calls are TRBV30 and TRBJ1-1. Germline loops: CDR1 GTSNPN, CDR2 SVGIG (reference sequence). The CDR3 length is 12 residues. CDR3 amino acids: CAWSAMNTEAFF.

The rearrangement links TRBV28 to TRBJ2-1; the D gene TCRdb calls, TRBD2, cannot be checked with no DNA. CDR3 length equals 13 residues. Germline assignment: CDR1 MDHEN and CDR2 SYDVKM. CDR3 amino acids: CASSSSGGDLSFF. The full variable domain, rest sourced from reference TRBV28 and TRBJ2-1, is DVKVTQSSRYLVKRTGEKVFLECVQDMDHENMFWYRQDPGLGLRLIYFSYDVKMKEKGDIPEGYSVSREKKERFSLILESASTNQTSMYLCASSSSGGDLSFFGPGTRLTVL.